This TCR beta chain was identified during a study of T cells after yellow fever vaccination. Whole-study context: SMART-Seq v4 Ultra Low Input handled preparation of low-cell-number fractions.

Generation of TCR cDNA used 5'RACE template switching (which added a universal primer site and UMIs). One entry per CDR3 protein results from TCRdb running MiXCR on the 5' RACE reads. The data show 300,000 to 450,000 distinct CDR3 sequences, with 7% to 9% seen just once and approximately 15% held by the top ten. V lost 5 bases and J 0 bases, leaving 8 bases between the germline ends. This CDR3 is 15 amino acids long. Per the germline V gene, CDR1 is SGHTA and CDR2 is FQGNSA. This TCR derives from a man younger than 30 who received the YFV17D yellow fever vaccine. The V and J genes are TRBV7-2 and TRBJ2-6; no definite D call. The sample here was PBMCs, taken more than 35 days after the first yellow fever vaccination. The CDR3 region is CASSQTSSGANVLTF. CDR3 nucleotide sequence: TGTGCCAGCAGCCAGACGAGCTCTGGGGCCAACGTCCTGACTTTC.